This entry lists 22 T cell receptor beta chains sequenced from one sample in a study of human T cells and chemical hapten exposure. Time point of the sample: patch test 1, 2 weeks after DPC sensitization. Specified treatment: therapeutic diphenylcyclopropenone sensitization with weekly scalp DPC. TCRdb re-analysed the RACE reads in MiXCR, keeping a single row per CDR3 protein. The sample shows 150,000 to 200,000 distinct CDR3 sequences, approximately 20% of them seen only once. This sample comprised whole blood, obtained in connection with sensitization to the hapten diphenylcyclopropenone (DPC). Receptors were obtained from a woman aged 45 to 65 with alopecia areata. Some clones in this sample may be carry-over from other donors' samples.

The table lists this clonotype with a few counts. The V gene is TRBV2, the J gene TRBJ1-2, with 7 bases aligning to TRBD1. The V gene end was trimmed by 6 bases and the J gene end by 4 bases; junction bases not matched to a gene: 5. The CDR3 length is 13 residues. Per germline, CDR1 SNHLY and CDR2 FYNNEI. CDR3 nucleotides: TGTGCCAGCAGGACAGGGATGGGCTATGGCTACACCTTC. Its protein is CASRTGMGYGYTF.

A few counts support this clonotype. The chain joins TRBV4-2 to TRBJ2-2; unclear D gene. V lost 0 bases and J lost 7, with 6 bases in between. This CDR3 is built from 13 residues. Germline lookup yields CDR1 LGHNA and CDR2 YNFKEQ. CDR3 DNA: TGTGCCAGCAGCCAAGATGGGGTCGGGGAGCTGTTTTTT. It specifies CASSQDGVGELFF.

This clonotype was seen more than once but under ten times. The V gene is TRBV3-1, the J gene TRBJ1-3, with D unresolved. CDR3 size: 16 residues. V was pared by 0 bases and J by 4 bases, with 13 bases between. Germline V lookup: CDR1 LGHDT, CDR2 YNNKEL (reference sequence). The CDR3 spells CASSQDTLTGGNTIYF. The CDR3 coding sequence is TGTGCCAGCAGCCAAGATACCCTGACTGGAGGAAACACCATATATTTT.

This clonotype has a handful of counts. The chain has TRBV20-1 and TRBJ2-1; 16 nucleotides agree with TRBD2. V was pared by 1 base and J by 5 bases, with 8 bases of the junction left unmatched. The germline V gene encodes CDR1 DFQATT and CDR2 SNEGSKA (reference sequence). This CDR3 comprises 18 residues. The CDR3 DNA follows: TGCAGTGCTAGAGTCCCCGGGACTAGCGGGAGGGCGCACAATGAGCAGTTCTTC. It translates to CSARVPGTSGRAHNEQFF.

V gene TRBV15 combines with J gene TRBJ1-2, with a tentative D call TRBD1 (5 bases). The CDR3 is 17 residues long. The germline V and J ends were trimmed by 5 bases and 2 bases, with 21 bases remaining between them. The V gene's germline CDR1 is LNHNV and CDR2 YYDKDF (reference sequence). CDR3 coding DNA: TGTGCCACCAGCGAGCCGGGACCCACGATGGACAACTATGGCTACACCTTC. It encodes CATSEPGPTMDNYGYTF.

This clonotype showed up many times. The CDR3: CAISESADTGELFF. The CDR3 DNA follows: TGTGCCATCAGTGAGTCGGCGGATACCGGGGAGCTGTTTTTT. The J gene is TRBJ2-2, the V gene TRBV10-3; D unresolved. CDR1 ENHRY and CDR2 SYGVKD come from the germline V gene. This CDR3 has 14 amino acids. V dropped 0 bases and J dropped 5 bases, with 7 bases sitting between them.

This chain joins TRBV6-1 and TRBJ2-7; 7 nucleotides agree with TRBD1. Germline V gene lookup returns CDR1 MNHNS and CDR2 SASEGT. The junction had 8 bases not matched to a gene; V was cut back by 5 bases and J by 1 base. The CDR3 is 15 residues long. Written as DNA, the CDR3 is TGTGCCAGCAGTAACGGACAGGACCCTTCCTACGAGCAGTACTTC. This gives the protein CASSNGQDPSYEQYF.

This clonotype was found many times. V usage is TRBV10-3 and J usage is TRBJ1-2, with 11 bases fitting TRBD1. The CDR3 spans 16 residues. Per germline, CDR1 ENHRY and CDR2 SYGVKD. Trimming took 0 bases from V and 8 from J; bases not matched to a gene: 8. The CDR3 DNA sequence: TGTGCCATCAGTGAGTCCCCCGGGACAGGGGGGAGCGGCTACACCTTC. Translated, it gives CAISESPGTGGSGYTF.

The CDR3 nucleotides read TGTGCCAGCAGTTTAGTACTAGCGGGGGGCACAGATACGCAGTATTTT. Amino acids: CASSLVLAGGTDTQYF. The chain is built from TRBV27 and TRBJ2-3, with 11 bases identical to TRBD2. The J segment lost 1 base and the V segment lost 2 bases, leaving 2 bases of the junction unmatched. This CDR3 spans 16 amino acids. In germline, CDR1 is MNHEY, CDR2 SMNVEV (reference sequence).

The chain's CDR3 is CASRVTGEWDYGYTF. In nucleotides, the CDR3 is TGTGCCAGCAGAGTAACAGGCGAGTGGGACTATGGCTACACCTTC. This chain joins TRBV12-3 or TRBV12-4 and TRBJ1-2, with D possibly TRBD1 on 5 matching bases. This CDR3 is built from 15 residues. The V gene lost 6 bases and the J gene lost 3 bases, with 17 bases spanning the gap.

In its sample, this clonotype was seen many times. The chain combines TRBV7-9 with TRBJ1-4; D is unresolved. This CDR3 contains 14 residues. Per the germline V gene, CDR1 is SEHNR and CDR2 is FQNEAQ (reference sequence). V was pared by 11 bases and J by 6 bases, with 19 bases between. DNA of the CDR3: TGTGCCGGCTGCTTTGAGGGTTTGGATGAAAAACTGTTTTTT. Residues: CAGCFEGLDEKLFF. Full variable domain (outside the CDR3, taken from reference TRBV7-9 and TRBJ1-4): DTGVSQNPRHKITKRGQNVTFRCDPISEHNRLYWYRQTLGQGPEFLTYFQNEAQLEKSRLLSDRFSAERPKGSFSTLEIQRTEQGDSAMYLCAGCFEGLDEKLFFGSGTQLSVL.

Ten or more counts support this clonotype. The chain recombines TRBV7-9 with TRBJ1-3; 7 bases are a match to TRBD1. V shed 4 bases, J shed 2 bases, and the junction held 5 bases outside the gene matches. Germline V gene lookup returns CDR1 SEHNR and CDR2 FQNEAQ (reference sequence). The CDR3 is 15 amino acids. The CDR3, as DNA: TGTGCCAGCAGCTCGACCGGGACAGCTGGAAACACCATATATTTT. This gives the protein CASSSTGTAGNTIYF.

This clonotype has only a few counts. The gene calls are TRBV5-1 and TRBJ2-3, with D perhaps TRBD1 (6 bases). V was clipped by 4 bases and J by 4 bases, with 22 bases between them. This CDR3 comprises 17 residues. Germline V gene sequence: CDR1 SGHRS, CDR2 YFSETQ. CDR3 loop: CASSRTINLQGSDTQYF. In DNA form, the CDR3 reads TGCGCCAGCAGCCGAACTATAAACCTACAGGGCTCAGATACGCAGTATTTT.

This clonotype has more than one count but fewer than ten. CDR3 sequence: CASSLGRAALGEKLFF. The CDR3 bases are TGCGCCAGCAGCTTGGGCCGGGCAGCCTTGGGTGAAAAACTGTTTTTT. The chain couples TRBV5-1 to TRBJ1-4; no definite D call. This CDR3 region has 16 residues. Per the germline V gene, CDR1 is SGHRS and CDR2 is YFSETQ. Between the trimmed V and J ends, which lost 0 bases and 7 bases, there was a span of 16 bases.

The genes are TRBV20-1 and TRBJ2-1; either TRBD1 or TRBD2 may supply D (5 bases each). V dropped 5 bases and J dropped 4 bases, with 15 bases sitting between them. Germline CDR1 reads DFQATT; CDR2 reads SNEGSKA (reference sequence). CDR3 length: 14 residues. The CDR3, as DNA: TGCAGTGCTCAGCGGAACTGGGGGTACAATGAGCAGTTCTTC. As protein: CSAQRNWGYNEQFF.

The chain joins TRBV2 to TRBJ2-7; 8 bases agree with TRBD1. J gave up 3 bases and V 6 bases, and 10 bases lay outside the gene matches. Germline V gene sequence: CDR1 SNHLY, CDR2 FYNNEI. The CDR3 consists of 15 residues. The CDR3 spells CASSQDRGVVYEQYF. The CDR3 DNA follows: TGTGCCAGCAGCCAAGACAGGGGTGTAGTCTACGAGCAGTACTTC.

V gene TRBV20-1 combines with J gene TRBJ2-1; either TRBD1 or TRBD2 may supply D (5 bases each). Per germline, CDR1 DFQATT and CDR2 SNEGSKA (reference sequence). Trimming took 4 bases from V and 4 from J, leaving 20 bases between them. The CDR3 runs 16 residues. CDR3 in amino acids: CSAINPRGGGYNEQFF. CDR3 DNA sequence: TGCAGTGCTATAAACCCACGGGGTGGGGGATACAATGAGCAGTTCTTC.

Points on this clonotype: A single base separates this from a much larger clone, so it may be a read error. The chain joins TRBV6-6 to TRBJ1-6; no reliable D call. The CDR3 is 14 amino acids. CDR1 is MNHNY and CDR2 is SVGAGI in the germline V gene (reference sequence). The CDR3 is CASTAAGNNSPIHF. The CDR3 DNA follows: TGTGCCAGCACCGCGGCGGGTAATAATTCACCCATCCACTTT.

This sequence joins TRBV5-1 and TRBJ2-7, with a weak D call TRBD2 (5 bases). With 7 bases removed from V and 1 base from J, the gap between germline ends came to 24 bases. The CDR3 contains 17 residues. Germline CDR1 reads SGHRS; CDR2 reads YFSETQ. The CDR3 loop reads CASALNRDRFESYEQYF. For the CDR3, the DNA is TGCGCCAGCGCCCTAAACCGGGATAGATTCGAGTCCTACGAGCAGTACTTC.

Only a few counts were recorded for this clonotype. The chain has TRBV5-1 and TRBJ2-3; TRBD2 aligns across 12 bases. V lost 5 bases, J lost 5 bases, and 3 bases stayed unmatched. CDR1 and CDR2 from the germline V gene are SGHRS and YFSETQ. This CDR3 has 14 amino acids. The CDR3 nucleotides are TGCGCCAGCAGACCTAGCGGGAGGGGAGATACGCAGTATTTT. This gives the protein CASRPSGRGDTQYF. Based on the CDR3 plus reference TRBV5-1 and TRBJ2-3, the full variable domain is KAGVTQTPRYLIKTRGQQVTLSCSPISGHRSVSWYQQTPGQGLQFLFEYFSETQRNKGNFPGRFSGRQFSNSRSEMNVSTLELGDSALYLCASRPSGRGDTQYFGPGTRLTVL.

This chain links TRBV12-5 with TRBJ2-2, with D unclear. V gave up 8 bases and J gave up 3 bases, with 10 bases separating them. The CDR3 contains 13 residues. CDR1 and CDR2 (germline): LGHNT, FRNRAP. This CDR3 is CASSPSDTGELFF. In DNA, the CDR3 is TGTGCTAGTTCACCCTCGGACACCGGGGAGCTGTTTTTT. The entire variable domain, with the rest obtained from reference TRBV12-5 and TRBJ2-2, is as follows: DARVTQTPRHKVTEMGQEVTMRCQPILGHNTVFWYRQTMMQGLELLAYFRNRAPLDDSGMPKDRFSAEMPDATLATLKIQPSEPRDSAVYFCASSPSDTGELFFGEGSRLTVL.

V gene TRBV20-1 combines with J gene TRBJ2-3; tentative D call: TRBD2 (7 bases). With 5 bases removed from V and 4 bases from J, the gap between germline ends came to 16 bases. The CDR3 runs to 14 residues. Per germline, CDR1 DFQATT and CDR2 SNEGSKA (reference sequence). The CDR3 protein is CSAGGGGGADTQYF. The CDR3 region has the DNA TGCAGTGCTGGGGGGGGCGGAGGCGCAGATACGCAGTATTTT.